This TCR beta chain originates from a study of cytomegalovirus exposure and HLA in healthy donors. PCR was performed using 60 Vbeta and 13 Jbeta primers. Some clones are missing from TCRdb's copy, which holds only in-frame ones; the method was immunoSEQ multiplex PCR. Among about 200,000 clones, roughly 72% were seen once, and the ten largest hold approximately 2%. V lost 2 bases, J lost 2 bases, and 17 bases lay in between. CDR1 and CDR2 from the germline V gene are LGHNA and YNFKEQ. This CDR3 region has 17 residues. Material: PBMCs. The receptor comes from a man aged 25-40 years in good health and CMV-seronegative. V usage is TRBV4-2 and J usage is TRBJ2-3; TRBD2 is a possible D gene (6 bases). The CDR3 reads CASSQRLGVRTTDTQYF. CDR3 in DNA: TGTGCCAGCAGCCAAAGACTAGGGGTAAGAACCACAGATACGCAGTATTTT.